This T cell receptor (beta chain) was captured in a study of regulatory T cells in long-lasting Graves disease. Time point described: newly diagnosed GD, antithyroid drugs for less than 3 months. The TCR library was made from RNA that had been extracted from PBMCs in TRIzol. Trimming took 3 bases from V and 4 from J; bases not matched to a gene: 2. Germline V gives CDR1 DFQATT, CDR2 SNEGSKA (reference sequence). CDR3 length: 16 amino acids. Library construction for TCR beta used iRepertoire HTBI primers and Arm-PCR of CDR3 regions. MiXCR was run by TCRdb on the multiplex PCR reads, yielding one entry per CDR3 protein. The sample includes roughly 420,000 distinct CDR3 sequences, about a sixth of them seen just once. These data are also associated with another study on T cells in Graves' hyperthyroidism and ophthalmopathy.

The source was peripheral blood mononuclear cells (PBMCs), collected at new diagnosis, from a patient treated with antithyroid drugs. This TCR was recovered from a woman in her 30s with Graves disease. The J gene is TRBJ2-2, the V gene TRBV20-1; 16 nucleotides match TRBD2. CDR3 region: CSARGLAGGITGELFF. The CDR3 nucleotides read TGCAGTGCTAGGGGACTAGCGGGAGGGATCACCGGGGAGCTGTTTTTT.